This T cell receptor (beta chain) is from a study of OX40 agonist ivuxolimab in advanced cancers. Looking at the study overall: Treatment of patients was with ivuxolimab, an agonistic anti-OX40 (CD134) antibody. Earlier treatment with anti-PD-1, anti-PD-L1 or anti-CTLA-4 was permitted, and under 50% had received some.

Here immunoSEQ multiplex PCR was the method, and the copy in TCRdb shows in-frame clones only, minus some. The sample holds roughly 45,000 clones, roughly 88% seen once. CDR1 and CDR2 (germline): KGHSH, LQKENI. The V and J ends lost 0 bases and 6 bases, in that order; junction bases with no gene match: 8. This CDR3 has 16 amino acids. The chain couples TRBV18 to TRBJ2-1, with 7 bases aligning to TRBD2. The sample consisted of CD4+ or CD8+ T cells sorted from blood, taken in a trial of the OX40 agonist ivuxolimab. The TCR originated in an adult with an advanced solid tumor such as melanoma, head and neck, liver or kidney cancer. CDR3 loop: CASSPPGRRGSNEQFF. CDR3 coding DNA: TGTGCCAGCTCACCACCCGGCCGGCGCGGGAGCAATGAGCAGTTCTTC.